These 15 T cell receptor beta chains were all obtained from the same sample, sequenced in a study of OX40 agonist ivuxolimab in advanced cancers. The protocol was immunoSEQ multiplex PCR, while the TCRdb copy is restricted to in-frame clones and leaves out a portion. The sample consists of 70,000 to 80,000 clones, 90% to 95% of them appearing once. Sequencing was performed on CD4+ or CD8+ T cells sorted from blood, taken in a trial of the OX40 agonist ivuxolimab. Receptors originate from an adult with an advanced solid tumor such as melanoma, head and neck, liver or kidney cancer.

The rearrangement links TRBV4-1 to TRBJ2-2; perhaps D is TRBD1 or TRBD2 (5 bases each). V shed 0 bases and J shed 5 bases, with 13 bases lying between them. Germline V CDR1 and CDR2: MGHRA, YSYEKL. The CDR3 length is 16 residues. CDR3 in amino acids: CASSQEKTGGTGELFF. As DNA, the CDR3 is TGCGCCAGCAGCCAAGAGAAAACTGGGGGTACCGGGGAGCTGTTTTTT.

V gene TRBV18 combines with J gene TRBJ2-7; 11 bases align to TRBD1. CDR3 length equals 14 residues. Germline assignment: CDR1 KGHSH and CDR2 LQKENI. The J segment lost 5 bases and the V segment lost 5 bases, leaving 5 bases of the junction unmatched. The CDR3 sequence: CASSVGQGGHEQYF. The CDR3 coding sequence is TGTGCCAGCTCAGTGGGACAGGGGGGCCACGAGCAGTACTTC.

The V and J genes are TRBV5-1 and TRBJ2-7, with 8 bases fitting TRBD1. In germline, CDR1 is SGHRS, CDR2 YFSETQ. The CDR3 covers 17 residues. V gave up 0 bases and J gave up 1 base; unmatched junction bases: 9. The CDR3 protein is CASSLGHLGQGSYEQYF. For the CDR3, the DNA is TGCGCCAGCAGCTTGGGGCACCTTGGACAGGGATCCTACGAGCAGTACTTC.

The J gene is TRBJ2-7, the V gene TRBV10-3; 7 nucleotides match TRBD1. The germline V gene encodes CDR1 ENHRY and CDR2 SYGVKD. This CDR3 region has 17 residues. The junction had 14 bases not matched to a gene; V was cut back by 3 bases and J by 3 bases. This CDR3 reads CAISDLYPGTAIYEQYF. CDR3 nucleotides: TGTGCCATCAGTGACTTATACCCCGGGACAGCGATCTACGAGCAGTACTTC.

V is TRBV4-1 and J is TRBJ1-3, with TRBD1 matching 7 bases. The V gene's germline CDR1 is MGHRA and CDR2 YSYEKL. The V segment lost 3 bases and the J segment 4 bases; nucleotides outside the gene matches: 12. This CDR3 comprises 17 residues. The CDR3 DNA follows: TGCGCCAGCAGCCAGGGCCCCGGGACAGCCTTAGGAAACACCATATATTTT. Protein product: CASSQGPGTALGNTIYF.

This chain links TRBV27 with TRBJ2-2, with D perhaps being TRBD1 or TRBD2 (6 bases each). CDR1 is MNHEY and CDR2 is SMNVEV in the germline V gene (reference sequence). The CDR3 covers 18 residues. V dropped 5 bases and J dropped 4 bases, with 23 bases sitting between them. DNA of the CDR3: TGTGCCAGCAGTCCACCCGGTTTTGCCAGGGGAGGCACCGGGGAGCTGTTTTTT. It encodes CASSPPGFARGGTGELFF.

This chain joins TRBV5-6 and TRBJ2-1; 8 bases fit TRBD2. The germline gives CDR1 SGHDT, CDR2 YYEEEE. The CDR3 runs to 15 residues. Trimming at V came to 4 bases and at J to 8 bases, leaving 11 bases not matched to a gene. DNA of the CDR3: TGTGCCAGCAGCCCCGAGGGGCGGGGGGCCCATGAGCAGTTCTTC. Translated: CASSPEGRGAHEQFF.

The V and J genes are TRBV11-1 and TRBJ2-7, with D hard to call. The CDR3 extends over 12 amino acids. Germline CDR1 and CDR2: SGHAT and FQDESV (reference sequence). Trimming took off 1 base at V and 2 bases at J, with 3 bases between the two ends. The chain's CDR3 is CASSLDPYEQYF. The CDR3, as DNA: TGTGCCAGCAGCTTAGATCCCTACGAGCAGTACTTC.

V usage is TRBV9 and J usage is TRBJ1-1; D is undetermined. Germline-derived CDR1 and CDR2 are SGDLS and YYNGEE. The V end was cut by 0 bases, the J end by 3 bases, with 9 bases between. The CDR3 sequence is 14 residues long. The CDR3 spells CASSVGILDTEAFF. The CDR3 DNA is TGTGCCAGCAGCGTAGGGATATTGGACACTGAAGCTTTCTTT.

CDR3 DNA: TGTGCCAGCAGTTTAACCGCCACAGGGCAGGTCTATGGCTACACCTTC. Translation gives CASSLTATGQVYGYTF. The chain combines TRBV27 with TRBJ1-2, with D perhaps matching TRBD1 (6 bases). Trimming shortened V by 2 bases and J by 4 bases, and 17 bases separated the two germline ends. CDR1 is MNHEY and CDR2 is SMNVEV in the germline V gene (reference sequence). The CDR3 contains 16 residues.

This sequence joins TRBV7-9 and TRBJ1-1; D remains ambiguous. Trimming took off 1 base at V and 8 bases at J, with 23 bases between the two ends. Germline assignment: CDR1 SEHNR and CDR2 FQNEAQ (reference sequence). This CDR3 spans 17 amino acids. The CDR3 DNA reads as TGTGCCAGCAGCTTAGATGGGTTGACGATGAGGACGATAGAAGCTTTCTTT. Its protein product is CASSLDGLTMRTIEAFF.

V usage is TRBV27 and J usage is TRBJ2-1; D not resolved. The CDR3 length is 16 residues. V lost 6 bases to trimming and J lost 1 base, with 16 bases between them. The germline V gene encodes CDR1 MNHEY and CDR2 SMNVEV (reference sequence). Here the CDR3 reads CASRTQAAPSYNEQFF. The CDR3 DNA follows: TGTGCCAGCAGGACCCAGGCAGCGCCTTCCTACAATGAGCAGTTCTTC.

This clone occurred a few times. The chain couples TRBV4-1 to TRBJ1-5; the D is unclear. V was shortened by 3 bases and J by 8 bases, with 8 bases between the two germline ends. This CDR3 region has 12 residues. Germline CDR1 is MGHRA and CDR2 is YSYEKL. Here the CDR3 DNA reads TGCGCCAGCAGCCATACGAATAAGCCCCAGCATTTT. It translates to CASSHTNKPQHF.

V and J are TRBV11-2 and TRBJ1-3; 9 positions agree with TRBD1. The ends lost 7 bases at V and 0 bases at J; junction bases unmatched: 13. The CDR3 is 18 amino acids. Germline values: CDR1 SGHAT, CDR2 FQNNGV. The CDR3 DNA is TGTGCCAGCATCCTACCGGGACAGGGAGACGGCTCTGGAAACACCATATATTTT. This codes for CASILPGQGDGSGNTIYF. Complete variable domain (other parts from reference TRBV11-2 and TRBJ1-3): EAGVAQSPRYKIIEKRQSVAFWCNPISGHATLYWYQQILGQGPKLLIQFQNNGVVDDSQLPKDRFSAERLKGVDSTLKIQPAKLEDSAVYLCASILPGQGDGSGNTIYFGEGSWLTVV.

The rearrangement uses TRBV14 and TRBJ1-4, with a tentative D call TRBD1 (6 bases). Deletions cut 2 bases from V and 8 bases from J, with 18 bases between. The CDR3 has 16 residues. Germline lookup yields CDR1 SGHDN and CDR2 FVKESK. CDR3 sequence reads: CASSQKSWTAGEKLFF. The CDR3 nucleotides are TGTGCCAGCAGCCAAAAATCGTGGACAGCCGGAGAAAAACTGTTTTTT.